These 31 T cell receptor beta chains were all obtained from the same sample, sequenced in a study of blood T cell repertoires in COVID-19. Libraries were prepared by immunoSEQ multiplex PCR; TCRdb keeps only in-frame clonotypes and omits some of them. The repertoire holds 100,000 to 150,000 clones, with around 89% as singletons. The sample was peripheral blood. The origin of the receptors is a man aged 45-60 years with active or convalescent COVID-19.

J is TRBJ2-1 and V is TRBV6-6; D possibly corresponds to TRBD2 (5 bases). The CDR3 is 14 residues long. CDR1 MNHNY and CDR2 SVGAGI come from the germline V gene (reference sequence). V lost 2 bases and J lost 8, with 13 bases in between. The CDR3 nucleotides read TGTGCCAGCAGTTACGGACTTATCGTAGATGAGCAGTTCTTC. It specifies CASSYGLIVDEQFF.

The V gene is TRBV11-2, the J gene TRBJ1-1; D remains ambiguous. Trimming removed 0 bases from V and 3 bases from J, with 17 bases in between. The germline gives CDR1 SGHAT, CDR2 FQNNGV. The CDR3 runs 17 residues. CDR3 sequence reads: CASSLDLGADGDTEAFF. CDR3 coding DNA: TGTGCCAGCAGCTTAGATCTCGGCGCGGATGGTGACACTGAAGCTTTCTTT.

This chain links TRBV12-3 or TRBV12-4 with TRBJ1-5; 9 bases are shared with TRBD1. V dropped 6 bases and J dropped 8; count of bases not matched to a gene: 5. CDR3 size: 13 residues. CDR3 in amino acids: CASSYRGPEPQHF. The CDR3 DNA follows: TGTGCCAGCAGCTACAGGGGGCCGGAGCCCCAGCATTTT.

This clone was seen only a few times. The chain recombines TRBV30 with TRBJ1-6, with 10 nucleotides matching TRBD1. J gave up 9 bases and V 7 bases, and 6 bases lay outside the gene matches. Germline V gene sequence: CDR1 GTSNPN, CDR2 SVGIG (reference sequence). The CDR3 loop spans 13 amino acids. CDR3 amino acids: CASGQGFFSPLHF. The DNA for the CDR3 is TGTGCCTCGGGACAGGGGTTTTTTTCACCCCTCCACTTT. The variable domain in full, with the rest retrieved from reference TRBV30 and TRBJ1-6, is SQTIHQWPATLVQPVGSPLSLECTVEGTSNPNLYWYRQAAGRGLQLLFYSVGIGQISSEVPQNLSASRPQDRQFILSSKKLLLSDSGFYLCASGQGFFSPLHFGNGTRLTVT.

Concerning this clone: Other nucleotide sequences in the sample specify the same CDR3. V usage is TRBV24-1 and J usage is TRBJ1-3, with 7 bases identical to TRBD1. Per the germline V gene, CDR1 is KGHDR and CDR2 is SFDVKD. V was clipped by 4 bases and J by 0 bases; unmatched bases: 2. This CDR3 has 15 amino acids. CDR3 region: CATSETGISGNTIYF. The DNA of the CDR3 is TGTGCCACCAGTGAGACAGGGATCTCTGGAAACACCATATATTTT.

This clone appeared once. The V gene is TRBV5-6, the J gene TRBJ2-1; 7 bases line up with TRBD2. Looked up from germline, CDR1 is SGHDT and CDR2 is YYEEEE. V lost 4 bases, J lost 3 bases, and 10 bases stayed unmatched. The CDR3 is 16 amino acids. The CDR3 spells CASSLQAGEVYNEQFF. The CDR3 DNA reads TGTGCCAGCAGCCTTCAGGCGGGAGAAGTCTACAATGAGCAGTTCTTC.

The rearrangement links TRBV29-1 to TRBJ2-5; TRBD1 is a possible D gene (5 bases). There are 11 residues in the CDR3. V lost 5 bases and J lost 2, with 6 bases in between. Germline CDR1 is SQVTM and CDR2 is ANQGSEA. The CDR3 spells CSVRQQETQYF. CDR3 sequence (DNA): TGCAGCGTTCGACAGCAAGAGACCCAGTACTTC.

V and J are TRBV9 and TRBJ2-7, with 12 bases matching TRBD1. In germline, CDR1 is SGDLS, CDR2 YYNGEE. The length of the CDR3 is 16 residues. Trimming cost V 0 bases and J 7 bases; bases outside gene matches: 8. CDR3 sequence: CASSVGKGQGALEQYF. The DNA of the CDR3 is TGTGCCAGCAGCGTAGGAAAGGGACAGGGGGCGCTGGAGCAGTACTTC.

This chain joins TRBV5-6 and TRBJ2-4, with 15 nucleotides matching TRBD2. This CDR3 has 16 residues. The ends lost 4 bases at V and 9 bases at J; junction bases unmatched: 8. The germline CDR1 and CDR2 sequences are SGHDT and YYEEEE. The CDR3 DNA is TGTGCCAGCAGCGAGGGACTAGCGGGAGGTCGAGGCATTCAGTACTTC. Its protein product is CASSEGLAGGRGIQYF.

The CDR3 region has the DNA TGTGCCAGCAGCGTACAAAACACCGGGGAGCTGTTTTTT. It is translated as CASSVQNTGELFF. This chain links TRBV5-8 with TRBJ2-2; D gene ambiguous. The germline V gene encodes CDR1 SGHTS and CDR2 YDEGEE. The CDR3 runs 13 residues. V gave up 4 bases and J gave up 2 bases, with 6 bases separating them. The full variable domain, rest sourced from reference TRBV5-8 and TRBJ2-2, is EAGVTQSPTHLIKTRGQQATLRCSPISGHTSVYWYQQALGLGLQFLLWYDEGEERNRGNFPPRFSGRQFPNYSSELNVNALELEDSALYLCASSVQNTGELFFGEGSRLTVL.

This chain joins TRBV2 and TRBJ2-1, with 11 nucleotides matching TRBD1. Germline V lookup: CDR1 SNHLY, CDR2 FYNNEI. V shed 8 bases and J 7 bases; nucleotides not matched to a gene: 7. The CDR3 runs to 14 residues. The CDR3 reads CASEDRGQRNEQFF. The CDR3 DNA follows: TGTGCCAGCGAGGACAGGGGGCAGAGGAATGAGCAGTTCTTC. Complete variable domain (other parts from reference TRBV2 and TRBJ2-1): EPEVTQTPSHQVTQMGQEVILRCVPISNHLYFYWYRQILGQKVEFLVSFYNNEISEKSEIFDDQFSVERPDGSNFTLKIRSTKLEDSAMYFCASEDRGQRNEQFFGPGTRLTVL.

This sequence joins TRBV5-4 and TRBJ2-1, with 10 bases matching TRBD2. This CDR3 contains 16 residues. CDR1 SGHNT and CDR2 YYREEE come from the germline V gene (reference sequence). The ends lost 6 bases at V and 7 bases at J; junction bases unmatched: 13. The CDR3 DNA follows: TGTGCCAGCAACAAGCTAGCGGGAGTAGTAGGGAATGAGCAGTTCTTC. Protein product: CASNKLAGVVGNEQFF.

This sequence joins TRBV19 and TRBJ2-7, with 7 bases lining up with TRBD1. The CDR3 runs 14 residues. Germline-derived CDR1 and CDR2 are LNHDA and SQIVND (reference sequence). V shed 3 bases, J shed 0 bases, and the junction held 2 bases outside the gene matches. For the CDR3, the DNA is TGTGCCAGTAGTATCAGGACAGGCTCCTACGAGCAGTACTTC. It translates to CASSIRTGSYEQYF.

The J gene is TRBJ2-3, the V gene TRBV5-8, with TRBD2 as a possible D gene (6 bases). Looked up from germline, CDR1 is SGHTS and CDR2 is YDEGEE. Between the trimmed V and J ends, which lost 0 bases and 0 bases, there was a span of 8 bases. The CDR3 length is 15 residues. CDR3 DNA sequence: TGTGCCAGCAGCTTGGTTAGCGGAAGCACAGATACGCAGTATTTT. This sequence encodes CASSLVSGSTDTQYF.

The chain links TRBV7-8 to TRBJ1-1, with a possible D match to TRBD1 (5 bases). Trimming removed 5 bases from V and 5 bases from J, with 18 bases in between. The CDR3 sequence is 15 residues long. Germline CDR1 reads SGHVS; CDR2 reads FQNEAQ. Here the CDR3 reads CASSPGGVRNTEAFF. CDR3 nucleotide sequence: TGTGCCAGCAGCCCTGGGGGGGTTCGCAATACTGAAGCTTTCTTT.

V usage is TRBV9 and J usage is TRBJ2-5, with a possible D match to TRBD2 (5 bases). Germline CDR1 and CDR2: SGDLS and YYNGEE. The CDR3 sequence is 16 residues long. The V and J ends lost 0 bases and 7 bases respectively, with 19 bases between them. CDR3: CASSVGGGGAVGTQYF. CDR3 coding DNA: TGTGCCAGCAGCGTAGGAGGAGGAGGTGCTGTTGGGACCCAGTACTTC.

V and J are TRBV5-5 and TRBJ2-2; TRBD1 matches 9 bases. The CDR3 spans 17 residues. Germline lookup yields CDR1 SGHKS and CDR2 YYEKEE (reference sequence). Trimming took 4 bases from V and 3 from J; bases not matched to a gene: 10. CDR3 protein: CASSTIPGQGYTGELFF. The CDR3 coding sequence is TGTGCCAGCAGCACGATACCGGGACAGGGATACACCGGGGAGCTGTTTTTT.

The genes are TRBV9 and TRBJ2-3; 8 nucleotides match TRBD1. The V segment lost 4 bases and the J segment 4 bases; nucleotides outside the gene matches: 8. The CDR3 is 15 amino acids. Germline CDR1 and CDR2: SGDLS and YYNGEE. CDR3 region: CASSSRQGRSDTQYF. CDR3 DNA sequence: TGTGCCAGCAGCAGTCGACAGGGGAGGTCAGATACGCAGTATTTT.

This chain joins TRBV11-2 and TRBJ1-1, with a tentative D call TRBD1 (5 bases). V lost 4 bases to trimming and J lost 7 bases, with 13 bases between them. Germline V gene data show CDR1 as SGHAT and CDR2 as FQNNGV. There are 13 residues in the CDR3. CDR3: CASSSSRGGEAFF. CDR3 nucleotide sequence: TGTGCCAGCAGCTCCTCCCGGGGGGGTGAAGCTTTCTTT.

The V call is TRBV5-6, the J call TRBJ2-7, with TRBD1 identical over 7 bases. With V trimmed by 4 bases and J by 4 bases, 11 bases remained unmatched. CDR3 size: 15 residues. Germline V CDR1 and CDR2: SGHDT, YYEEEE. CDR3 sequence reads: CASSLVDRARYEQYF. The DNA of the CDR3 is TGTGCCAGCAGCCTAGTTGACAGGGCCAGGTACGAGCAGTACTTC.

The CDR3 region is CASSHGATGAFF. CDR3 sequence (DNA): TGTGCCAGCAGCCACGGAGCAACGGGGGCTTTCTTT. The chain employs TRBV3-1 (or the pseudogene TRBV3-2) and TRBJ1-1; no clear D gene. The germline V gene encodes CDR1 LGHDT and CDR2 YNNKEL (reference sequence). Between the trimmed V and J ends, which lost 3 bases and 11 bases, there was a span of 13 bases. CDR3 size: 12 residues.

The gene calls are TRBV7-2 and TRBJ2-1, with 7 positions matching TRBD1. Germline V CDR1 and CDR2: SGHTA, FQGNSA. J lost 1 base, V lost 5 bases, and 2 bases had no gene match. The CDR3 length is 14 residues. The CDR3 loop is CASSKTGSYNEQFF. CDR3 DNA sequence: TGTGCCAGCAGCAAGACAGGGTCCTACAATGAGCAGTTCTTC.

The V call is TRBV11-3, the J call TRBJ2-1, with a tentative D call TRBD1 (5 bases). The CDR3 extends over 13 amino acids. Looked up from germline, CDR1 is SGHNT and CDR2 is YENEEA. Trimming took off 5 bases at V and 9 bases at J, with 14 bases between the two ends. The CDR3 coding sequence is TGTGCCAGCAGCAGTTCCAGGGAAGGTGAGCAGTTCTTC. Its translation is CASSSSREGEQFF.

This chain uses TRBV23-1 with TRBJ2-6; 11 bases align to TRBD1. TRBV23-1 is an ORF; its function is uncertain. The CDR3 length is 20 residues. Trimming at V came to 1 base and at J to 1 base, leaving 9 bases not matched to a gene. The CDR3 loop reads CASSQFLPDRGRSGANVLTF. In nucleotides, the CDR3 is TGCGCCAGCAGTCAATTCCTCCCGGACAGGGGGCGGTCTGGGGCCAACGTCCTGACTTTC.

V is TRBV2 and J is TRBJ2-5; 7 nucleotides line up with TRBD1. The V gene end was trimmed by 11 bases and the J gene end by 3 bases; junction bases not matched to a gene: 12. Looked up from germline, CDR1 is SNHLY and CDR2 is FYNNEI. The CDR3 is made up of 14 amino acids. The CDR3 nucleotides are TGTGCCGGACAGAGTCCGGGACAGAAAGAGACCCAGTACTTC. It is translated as CAGQSPGQKETQYF.

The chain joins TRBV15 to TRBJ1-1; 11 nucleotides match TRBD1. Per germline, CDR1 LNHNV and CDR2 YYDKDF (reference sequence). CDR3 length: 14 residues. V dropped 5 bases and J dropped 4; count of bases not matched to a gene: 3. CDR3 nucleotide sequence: TGTGCCACCAGCCTAGGGACAGGGGGCACTGAAGCTTTCTTT. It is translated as CATSLGTGGTEAFF.

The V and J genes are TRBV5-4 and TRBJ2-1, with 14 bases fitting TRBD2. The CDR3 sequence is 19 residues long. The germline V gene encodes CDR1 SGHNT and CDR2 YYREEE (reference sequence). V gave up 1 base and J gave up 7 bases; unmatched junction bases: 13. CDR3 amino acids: CASSLPLRLAGGPGNEQFF. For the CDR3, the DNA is TGTGCCAGCAGCTTGCCACTAAGACTAGCGGGAGGGCCAGGTAATGAGCAGTTCTTC.

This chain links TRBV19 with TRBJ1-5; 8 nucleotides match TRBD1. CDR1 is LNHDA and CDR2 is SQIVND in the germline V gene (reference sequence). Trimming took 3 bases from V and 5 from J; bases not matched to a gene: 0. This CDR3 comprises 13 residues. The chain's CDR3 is CASSMTGDQPQHF. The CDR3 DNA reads TGTGCCAGTAGTATGACAGGGGATCAGCCCCAGCATTTT. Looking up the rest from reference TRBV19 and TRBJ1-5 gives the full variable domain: DGGITQSPKYLFRKEGQNVTLSCEQNLNHDAMYWYRQDPGQGLRLIYYSQIVNDFQKGDIAEGYSVSREKKESFPLTVTSAQKNPTAFYLCASSMTGDQPQHFGDGTRLSIL.

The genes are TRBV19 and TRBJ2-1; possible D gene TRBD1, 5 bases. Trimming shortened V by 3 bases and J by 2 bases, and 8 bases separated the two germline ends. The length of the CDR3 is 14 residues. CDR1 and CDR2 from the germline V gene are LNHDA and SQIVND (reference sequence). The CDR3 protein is CASSIQGPYNEQFF. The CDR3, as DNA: TGTGCCAGTAGTATCCAGGGTCCCTACAATGAGCAGTTCTTC.

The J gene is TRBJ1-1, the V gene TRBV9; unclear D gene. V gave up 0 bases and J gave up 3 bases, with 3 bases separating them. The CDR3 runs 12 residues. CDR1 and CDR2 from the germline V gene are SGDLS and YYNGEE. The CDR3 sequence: CASSVVDTEAFF. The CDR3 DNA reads TGTGCCAGCAGCGTAGTAGACACTGAAGCTTTCTTT.

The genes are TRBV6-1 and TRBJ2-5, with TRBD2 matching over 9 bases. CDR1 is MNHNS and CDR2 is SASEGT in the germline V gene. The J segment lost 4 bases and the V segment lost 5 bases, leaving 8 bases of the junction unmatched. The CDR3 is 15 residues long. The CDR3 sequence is CASSWRGGARETQYF. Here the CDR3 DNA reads TGTGCCAGCAGTTGGCGGGGGGGGGCCAGAGAGACCCAGTACTTC.